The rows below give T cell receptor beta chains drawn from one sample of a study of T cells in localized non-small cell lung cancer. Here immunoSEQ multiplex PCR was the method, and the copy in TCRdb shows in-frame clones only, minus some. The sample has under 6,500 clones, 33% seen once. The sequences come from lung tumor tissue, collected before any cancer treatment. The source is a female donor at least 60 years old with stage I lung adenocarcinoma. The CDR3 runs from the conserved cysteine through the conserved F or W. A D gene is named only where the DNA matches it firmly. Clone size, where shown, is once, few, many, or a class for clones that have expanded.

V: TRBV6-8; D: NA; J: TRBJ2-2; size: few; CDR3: CASSYSTQGSGELFF; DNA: TGTGCCAGCAGTTACTCGACGCAGGGGAGCGGGGAGCTGTTTTTT
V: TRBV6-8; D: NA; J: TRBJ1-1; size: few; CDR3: CASSYQQPNTEAFF; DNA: TGTGCCAGCAGTTACCAACAACCGAACACTGAAGCTTTCTTT
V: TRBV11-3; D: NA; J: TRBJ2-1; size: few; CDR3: CASTLVTGSNEQFF; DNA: TGTGCCAGCACCCTGGTGACTGGGAGCAATGAGCAGTTCTTC
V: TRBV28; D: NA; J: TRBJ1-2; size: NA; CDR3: CASSFYSPTAGLSYTF; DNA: TGTGCCAGCAGTTTTTATAGTCCGACAGCTGGTTTAAGCTACACCTTC
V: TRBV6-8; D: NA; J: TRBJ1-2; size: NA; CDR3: CASSSGGRYGYTF; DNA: TGTGCCAGCAGTTCGGGGGGACGCTATGGCTACACCTTC
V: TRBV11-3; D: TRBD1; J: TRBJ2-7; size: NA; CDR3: CASSSLLTGASYEQYF; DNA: TGTGCCAGCAGCTCCCTTTTGACAGGGGCCTCCTACGAGCAGTACTTC
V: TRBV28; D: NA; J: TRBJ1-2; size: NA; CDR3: CASSLPTGAGHRYTF; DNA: TGTGCCAGCAGCCTACCGACCGGGGCAGGGCATCGCTACACCTTC
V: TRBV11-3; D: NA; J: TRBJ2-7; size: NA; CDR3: CASSLLDGRGIYEQYF; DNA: TGTGCCAGCAGCTTGCTTGACGGACGGGGTATCTACGAGCAGTACTTC
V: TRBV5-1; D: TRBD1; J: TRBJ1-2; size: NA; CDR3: CASSLVTGGANFAYTF; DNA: TGCGCCAGCAGCTTGGTTACAGGGGGCGCAAATTTTGCCTACACCTTC
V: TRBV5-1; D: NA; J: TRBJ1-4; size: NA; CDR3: CASSWGGKSTNEKLFF; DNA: TGCGCCAGCAGCTGGGGGGGGAAGTCAACTAATGAAAAACTGTTTTTT
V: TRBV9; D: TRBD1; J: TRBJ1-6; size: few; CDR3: CASRERQGGTSPLHF; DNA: TGTGCCAGCAGGGAGCGACAGGGAGGAACATCACCCCTCCACTTT
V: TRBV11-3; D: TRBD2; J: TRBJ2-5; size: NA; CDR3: CASSLNPAGGGETQYF; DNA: TGTGCCAGCAGCTTAAATCCCGCGGGGGGCGGAGAGACCCAGTACTTC
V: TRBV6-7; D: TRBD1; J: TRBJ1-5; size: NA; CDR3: CASSEAGQGINQPQHF; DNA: TGTGCCAGCAGTGAAGCGGGACAGGGAATCAATCAGCCCCAGCATTTT
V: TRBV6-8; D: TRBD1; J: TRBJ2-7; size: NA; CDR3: CAIGQGALSGQYF; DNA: TGTGCCATCGGACAGGGGGCCCTTTCGGGGCAGTACTTC
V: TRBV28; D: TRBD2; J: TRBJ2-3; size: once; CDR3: CASSFSGTSGARLGTQYF; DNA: TGTGCCAGCAGTTTCTCCGGGACTAGCGGGGCCCGCTTGGGTACGCAGTATTTT
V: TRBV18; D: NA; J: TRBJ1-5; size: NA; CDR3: CASSPNSFSNQPQHF; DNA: TGTGCCAGCTCACCGAACTCATTTAGCAATCAGCCCCAGCATTTT
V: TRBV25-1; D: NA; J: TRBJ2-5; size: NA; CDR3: CASSDRLKRETQYF; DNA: TGTGCCAGCAGTGACCGACTAAAGCGAGAGACCCAGTACTTC
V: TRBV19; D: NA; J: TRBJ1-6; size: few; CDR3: CASNRLSFSNSPLHF; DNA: TGTGCCAGTAATCGTCTGAGCTTTTCGAATTCACCCCTCCACTTT
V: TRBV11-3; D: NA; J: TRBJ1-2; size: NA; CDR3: CASSSPVGRGDGYTF; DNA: TGTGCCAGCAGCTCCCCAGTAGGGCGAGGTGATGGCTACACCTTC
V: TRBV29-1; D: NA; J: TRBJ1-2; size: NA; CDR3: CSVAAPGAGGYTF; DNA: TGCAGCGTTGCGGCCCCGGGGGCGGGGGGCTACACCTTC
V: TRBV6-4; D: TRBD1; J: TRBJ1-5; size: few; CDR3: CATPGGSVYSNQPQHF; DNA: TGTGCCACCCCAGGGGGCAGCGTCTATAGCAATCAGCCCCAGCATTTT
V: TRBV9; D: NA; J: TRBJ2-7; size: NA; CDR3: CASSVAGGGFYEQYF; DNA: TGTGCCAGCAGCGTAGCAGGGGGAGGGTTCTACGAGCAGTACTTC
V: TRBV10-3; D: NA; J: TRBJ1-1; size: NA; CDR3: CAISERVKNTEAFF; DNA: TGTGCCATCAGTGAGAGGGTAAAGAACACTGAAGCTTTCTTT
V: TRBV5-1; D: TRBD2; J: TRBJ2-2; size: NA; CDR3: CASSLEASGAMNTGELFF; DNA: TGCGCCAGCAGCTTGGAGGCTAGCGGGGCGATGAACACCGGGGAGCTGTTTTTT
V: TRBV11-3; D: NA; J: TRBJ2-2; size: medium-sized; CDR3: CASSRGAGQGNTGELFF; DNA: TGTGCCAGCAGTCGAGGGGCTGGGCAGGGGAACACCGGGGAGCTGTTTTTT
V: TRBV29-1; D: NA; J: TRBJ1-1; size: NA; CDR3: CSGNRVMNTEAFF; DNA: TGCAGCGGCAACAGGGTTATGAACACTGAAGCTTTCTTT
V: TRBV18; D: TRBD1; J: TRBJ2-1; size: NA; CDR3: CASQPRTGTGEQFF; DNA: TGTGCCAGCCAACCCCGGACAGGGACAGGGGAGCAGTTCTTC
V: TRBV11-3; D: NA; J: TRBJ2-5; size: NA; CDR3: CASSQLSVAETQYF; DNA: TGTGCCAGCAGCCAGCTAAGCGTCGCCGAGACCCAGTACTTC
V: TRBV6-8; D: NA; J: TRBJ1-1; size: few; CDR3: CASSTEVNTEAFF; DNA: TGTGCCAGCAGTACAGAGGTGAACACTGAAGCTTTCTTT
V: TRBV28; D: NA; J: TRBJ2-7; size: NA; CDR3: CASSRIGSYEQYF; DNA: TGTGCCAGCAGTAGGATAGGGTCCTACGAGCAGTACTTC
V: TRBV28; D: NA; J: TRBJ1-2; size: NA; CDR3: CASSRLNYGYTF; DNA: TGTGCCAGCAGTCGCCTTAACTATGGCTACACCTTC
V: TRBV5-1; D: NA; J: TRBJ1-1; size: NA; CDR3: CASSLDGMNTEAFF; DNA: TGCGCCAGCAGCTTGGACGGCATGAACACTGAAGCTTTCTTT
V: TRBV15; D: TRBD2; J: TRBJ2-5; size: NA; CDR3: CATSRALAGGGETQYF; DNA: TGTGCCACCAGCAGGGCACTAGCGGGGGGAGGGGAGACCCAGTACTTC
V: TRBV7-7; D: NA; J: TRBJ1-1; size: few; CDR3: CASSLAEGRSTEAFF; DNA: TGTGCCAGCAGCTTAGCGGAGGGGAGGAGCACTGAAGCTTTCTTT
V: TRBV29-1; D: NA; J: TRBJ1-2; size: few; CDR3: CSVATGANYGYTF; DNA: TGCAGCGTGGCGACAGGCGCTAACTATGGCTACACCTTC
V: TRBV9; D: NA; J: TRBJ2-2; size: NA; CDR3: CASSATPGAGELFF; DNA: TGTGCCAGCAGCGCGACGCCAGGGGCCGGGGAGCTGTTTTTT
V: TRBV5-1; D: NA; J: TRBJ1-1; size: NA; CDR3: CASSLDGGNTEAFF; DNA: TGCGCCAGCAGCTTGGATGGGGGGAACACTGAAGCTTTCTTT
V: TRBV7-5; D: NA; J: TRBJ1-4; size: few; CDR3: CASTKGAGNEKLFF; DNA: TGTGCCAGCACAAAGGGGGCAGGGAATGAAAAACTGTTTTTT
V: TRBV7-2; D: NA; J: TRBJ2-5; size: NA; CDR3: CASKAAPQETQYF; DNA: TGTGCCAGCAAGGCCGCACCACAAGAGACCCAGTACTTC
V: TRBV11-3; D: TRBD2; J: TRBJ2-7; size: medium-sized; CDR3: CASSLGGTSYEQYF; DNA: TGTGCCAGCAGCTTAGGCGGGACTAGCTACGAGCAGTACTTC
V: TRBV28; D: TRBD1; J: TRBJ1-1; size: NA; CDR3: CASSPRTGLEAFF; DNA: TGTGCCAGCAGTCCGCGGACAGGGCTAGAAGCTTTCTTT
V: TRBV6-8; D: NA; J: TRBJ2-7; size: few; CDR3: CASSYLGFSYTEQYF; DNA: TGTGCCAGCAGTTACCTCGGTTTTTCCTATACCGAGCAGTACTTC
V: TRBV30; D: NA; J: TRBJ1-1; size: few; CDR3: CAWSGSGVGEAFF; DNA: TGTGCCTGGAGTGGTTCGGGGGTAGGTGAAGCTTTCTTT
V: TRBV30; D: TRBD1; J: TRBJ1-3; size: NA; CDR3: CAWSRDSGSGNTIYF; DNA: TGTGCCTGGAGCCGGGACAGCGGCTCTGGAAACACCATATATTTT
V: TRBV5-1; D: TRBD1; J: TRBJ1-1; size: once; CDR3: CASSLGTGVKEAFF; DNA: TGCGCCAGCAGCTTAGGGACAGGGGTAAAGGAAGCTTTCTTT
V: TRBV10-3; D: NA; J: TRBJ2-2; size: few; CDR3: CATKRDQGRDTGELFF; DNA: TGTGCCACCAAAAGGGACCAGGGTAGGGACACCGGGGAGCTGTTTTTT
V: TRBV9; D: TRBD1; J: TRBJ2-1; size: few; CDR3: CASSLPGQGNDEQFF; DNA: TGTGCCAGCAGCTTACCGGGACAGGGGAACGATGAGCAGTTCTTC
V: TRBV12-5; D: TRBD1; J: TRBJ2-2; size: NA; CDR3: CASGLVPLGTFAGQGKPGELFF; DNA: TGTGCTAGTGGTTTGGTCCCCTTGGGTACTTTCGCGGGACAGGGGAAGCCCGGGGAGCTGTTTTTT
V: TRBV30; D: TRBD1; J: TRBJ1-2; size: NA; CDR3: CAWSSPGQGAYGYTF; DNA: TGTGCCTGGAGTTCCCCGGGACAGGGTGCCTATGGCTACACCTTC
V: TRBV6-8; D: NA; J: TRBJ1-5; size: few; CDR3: CASSSRGGGNQPQHF; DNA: TGTGCCAGCAGTAGCCGGGGTGGGGGCAATCAGCCCCAGCATTTT
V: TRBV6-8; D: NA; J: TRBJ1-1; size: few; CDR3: CASSLYSGGTEAFF; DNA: TGTGCCAGCAGTCTCTATTCAGGCGGCACTGAAGCTTTCTTT
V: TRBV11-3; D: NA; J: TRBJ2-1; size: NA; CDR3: CASSQGSGSYNEQFF; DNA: TGTGCCAGCAGCCAGGGGTCAGGCTCCTACAATGAGCAGTTCTTC
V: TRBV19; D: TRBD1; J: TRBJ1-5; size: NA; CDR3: CASRITDRGPNQPQHF; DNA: TGTGCCAGTAGGATTACTGACAGGGGACCTAATCAGCCCCAGCATTTT
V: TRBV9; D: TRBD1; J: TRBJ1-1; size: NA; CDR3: CAIPGGGDRGTEAFF; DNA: TGTGCCATCCCAGGAGGGGGGGACAGGGGGACTGAAGCTTTCTTT
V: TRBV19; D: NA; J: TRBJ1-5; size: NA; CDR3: CASSILYHSNQPQHF; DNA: TGTGCCAGTAGTATACTCTACCATAGCAATCAGCCCCAGCATTTT
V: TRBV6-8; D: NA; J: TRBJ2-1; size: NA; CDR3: CASSPLGTGSYNEQFF; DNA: TGTGCCAGCAGTCCCCTCGGGACCGGCTCCTACAATGAGCAGTTCTTC
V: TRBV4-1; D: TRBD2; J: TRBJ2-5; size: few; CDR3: CASSQTGTSMETQYF; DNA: TGCGCCAGCAGCCAAACCGGGACTAGTATGGAGACCCAGTACTTC
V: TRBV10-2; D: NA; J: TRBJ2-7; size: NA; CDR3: CASSESGVEQYF; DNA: TGCGCCAGCAGTGAGTCTGGGGTCGAGCAGTACTTC
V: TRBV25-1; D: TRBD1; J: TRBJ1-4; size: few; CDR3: CASSPGQGGKLFF; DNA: TGTGCCAGCAGCCCGGGACAGGGGGGAAAACTGTTTTTT